Below, one T cell receptor (beta chain) is given with its context. The antigen it recognizes is unknown. No base quality values were provided; no much bigger clone lies one nucleotide off. For CDR1 and CDR2, the germline V gene lists MDHEN and SYDVKM. Counted from cysteine to phenylalanine, this CDR3 has 17 amino acids. Only the CDR3 part of the read is kept: 51 bases, read in frame from the first base. V is trimmed back by 6 bases and J by 1 base, and the junction contains 14 bases that no gene match accounts for. The record originates from a study of T cell repertoires in cytomegalovirus infection (dated by TCRdb to between 2019 and 2020). In terms of the full investigation: Alongside well-studied HLA-B-restricted epitopes, the peptide stimulations were aimed at recently identified HLA-C-restricted CMV epitopes, whose presentation resists viral immunomodulation. Donor HLA type was relevant to the analysis, as public TCR beta signatures indicated carriage of CMV infection together with the matching HLA type. Results and caveats for the whole study, not just this receptor: The ex vivo response was dominated by HLA-C-restricted CMV-specific TCR beta clonotypes, and the single most frequent clonotype in two of eight donors was supplied by these HLA-C-restricted clonotypes. Cumulative frequency of public TCR beta family members discriminated carriers of CMV infection plus the relevant HLA type in this cohort and an independent approximately 370-donor cohort.

Taken with the paper, the label for treatment or condition translates to: in vitro stimulation with specific CMV peptide epitopes to enrich CMV-specific T cells. The reads were generated on an Illumina HiSeq 1500. TCRdb's own reprocessing of the public reads used fastp at Q25 and MiXCR and kept productive beta chains. Rows with one shared CDR3 protein collapse into an entry with the most common genes and DNA. For this sample there are hundreds of thousands of distinct CDR3 sequences; less than 35% appear just once. Together, the top ten hold over 11% of the sample. The sequence is built from TRBV28 and TRBJ1-1, with 7 bases matching TRBD1. The input for sequencing was cultured CD8+ T cells from PBMCs, taken from culture after CMV antigen stimulation. This sequence was found in a human donor in good health (CMV status not recorded). Some clones in this sample may be carry-over from other donors' samples. The CDR3 region has the sequence CASSNPHRGPWNTEAFF. The DNA sequence reads TGTGCCAGCAGCAACCCCCACAGGGGACCATGGAACACTGAAGCTTTCTTT.